Shown below are 21 T cell receptor beta chains from a single sample sequenced in a study of cytomegalovirus exposure and HLA in healthy donors. In the PCR, 60 Vbeta and 13 Jbeta primers were used. The method was immunoSEQ multiplex PCR; TCRdb's version includes in-frame clones alone and lacks a portion of them. The data show around 110,000 clones, with roughly four fifths seen just once and about 1.6% held by the top ten. The sample comprised PBMCs. The receptors come from a man in his forties or fifties in good health and CMV-seronegative.

CDR3 in amino acids: CAITGEATGELFF. The CDR3 DNA sequence: TGTGCCATCACCGGGGAGGCCACCGGGGAGCTGTTTTTT. The rearrangement links TRBV10-3 to TRBJ2-2; D possibly corresponds to TRBD2 (6 bases). This CDR3 has 13 amino acids. V shed 7 bases and J shed 4 bases, with 10 bases lying between them. CDR1 and CDR2 from the germline V gene are ENHRY and SYGVKD.

This clone has only one observation. The chain employs TRBV7-2 and TRBJ2-7; 8 bases align to TRBD1. Losses at the gene ends were 3 bases for V and 6 bases for J; bases not matched to a gene: 10. CDR1 and CDR2 (germline): SGHTA, FQGNSA. This CDR3 spans 15 amino acids. The CDR3 DNA is TGTGCCAGCAGCTTTCCTGGGACAGGCCGTCGCGAGCAGTACTTC. It yields the protein CASSFPGTGRREQYF.

The J gene is TRBJ2-2, the V gene TRBV4-2; 10 bases agree with TRBD2. The CDR3 has 16 residues. Germline CDR1 and CDR2: LGHNA and YNFKEQ. V shed 4 bases and J 6 bases; nucleotides not matched to a gene: 8. The CDR3 nucleotides are TGTGCCAGCAGCCCGGCGTCAGCGGGGGGGTCCGGGGAGCTGTTTTTT. It is translated as CASSPASAGGSGELFF.

This chain uses TRBV19 with TRBJ2-1, with 10 bases that match TRBD2. The CDR3 has 14 amino acids. Germline CDR1 reads LNHDA; CDR2 reads SQIVND (reference sequence). Losses at the gene ends were 6 bases for V and 8 bases for J; bases not matched to a gene: 7. CDR3 coding DNA: TGTGCCAGTAGAGGAGCTAGCGGGGGCGATGAGCAGTTCTTC. Residues: CASRGASGGDEQFF.

The rearrangement joins TRBV7-6 to TRBJ2-2, with 7 positions matching TRBD2. From germline, CDR1 is SGHVS and CDR2 FNYEAQ. There are 17 residues in the CDR3. V dropped 7 bases and J dropped 0; count of bases not matched to a gene: 11. The CDR3 DNA sequence: TGTGCCAGCACCGGTGGGATGGCGGGAGCGAACACCGGGGAGCTGTTTTTT. It encodes CASTGGMAGANTGELFF.

V is TRBV5-1 and J is TRBJ1-6; weak D call: TRBD1 (5 bases). The CDR3 runs 16 residues. Trimming removed 0 bases from V and 1 base from J, with 8 bases in between. CDR1 SGHRS and CDR2 YFSETQ come from the germline V gene. CDR3 region: CASSLEGVSYNSPLHF. CDR3 sequence (DNA): TGCGCCAGCAGCTTGGAAGGGGTATCCTATAATTCACCCCTCCACTTT.

The rearrangement joins TRBV5-1 to TRBJ1-1; D perhaps matches TRBD1 (5 bases). The V gene lost 0 bases and the J gene lost 3 bases, with 9 bases spanning the gap. The CDR3 consists of 14 residues. Per the germline V gene, CDR1 is SGHRS and CDR2 is YFSETQ. CDR3 in DNA: TGCGCCAGCAGCTTGGCAGGGAGGCACACTGAAGCTTTCTTT. Protein: CASSLAGRHTEAFF.

CDR3 loop: CAWSRGTANYGYTF. CDR3 DNA sequence: TGTGCCTGGAGTAGGGGGACGGCTAACTATGGCTACACCTTC. This sequence joins TRBV30 and TRBJ1-2; D perhaps matches TRBD1 (6 bases). Germline CDR1 reads GTSNPN; CDR2 reads SVGIG (reference sequence). V lost 2 bases and J 0 bases, leaving 10 bases between the germline ends. This CDR3 contains 14 residues.

The chain carries TRBV5-4 and TRBJ2-7, with TRBD1 identical over 7 bases. V trimming: 4 bases; J trimming: 1 base; junction bases outside the gene matches: 5. Germline CDR1 is SGHNT and CDR2 is YYREEE (reference sequence). The CDR3 spans 14 residues. The CDR3 protein is CASSDRQGSYEQYF. CDR3 sequence (DNA): TGTGCCAGCAGCGACAGACAGGGTTCCTACGAGCAGTACTTC.

The chain carries TRBV19 and TRBJ1-3; TRBD1 matches at 8 bases. Germline V gene lookup returns CDR1 LNHDA and CDR2 SQIVND (reference sequence). Germline trimming cut 5 bases from V and 4 bases from J; bases unmatched to any gene: 1. The CDR3 spans 13 residues. The CDR3 bases are TGTGCCAGTAGTGGGACAGGAGGAAACACCATATATTTT. It yields the protein CASSGTGGNTIYF.

The chain is built from TRBV2 and TRBJ2-1, with 14 bases fitting TRBD2. V lost 5 bases to trimming and J lost 7 bases; unmatched junction nucleotides: 7. The CDR3 runs 16 residues. Per the germline V gene, CDR1 is SNHLY and CDR2 is FYNNEI. The CDR3 protein is CASSPRTSGGYNEQFF. For the CDR3, the DNA is TGTGCCAGCAGTCCTAGGACTAGCGGGGGGTATAATGAGCAGTTCTTC.

The gene calls are TRBV5-1 and TRBJ2-5, with TRBD1 identical over 8 bases. The V and J ends lost 1 base and 5 bases, in that order; junction bases with no gene match: 4. The CDR3 loop spans 14 amino acids. The germline V gene has CDR1 SGHRS and CDR2 YFSETQ. The CDR3: CASSLQGAAETQYF. The CDR3 DNA follows: TGCGCCAGCAGCTTGCAGGGGGCGGCGGAGACCCAGTACTTC.

To note about this clone: Mismatch with germline at one junction end may stem from a read error. The same CDR3 is also encoded by other DNA sequences in this sample. The chain is built from TRBV12-5 and TRBJ1-1; 9 positions agree with TRBD1. The germline V gene encodes CDR1 LGHNT and CDR2 FRNRAP. This CDR3 is 14 amino acids long. In nucleotides, the CDR3 is TGTGCTAGTGGTCTAGGACAGGGGAACACTGAAGCCTTCTTT. Translated: CASGLGQGNTEAFF.

Of note for this clone: An end of the junction does not agree with germline; a read error may underlie this. The CDR3 here is CSSSRDIQYF. For the CDR3, the DNA is TGTTCCAGCAGCCGGGACATTCAGTACTTC. The chain couples TRBV7-9 to TRBJ2-4; D remains ambiguous. The CDR3 has 10 amino acids. Per germline, CDR1 SEHNR and CDR2 FQNEAQ (reference sequence).

The chain uses TRBV29-1 and TRBJ2-1; TRBD2 matches 10 bases. The CDR3 sequence is 16 residues long. Germline values: CDR1 SQVTM, CDR2 ANQGSEA. V dropped 6 bases and J dropped 1; count of bases not matched to a gene: 9. The CDR3: CSVRRLAGSSYNEQFF. CDR3 nucleotides: TGCAGCGTCCGCCGACTAGCGGGTTCTTCCTACAATGAGCAGTTCTTC.

The genes are TRBV7-6 and TRBJ2-5; 7 nucleotides agree with TRBD1. The J call may be wrong; the DNA end is better matched by TRBJ2-7. The CDR3 length is 15 residues. Germline CDR1 SGHVS, CDR2 FNYEAQ. The CDR3 sequence: CASSLALGTAYEQYF. CDR3 nucleotides: TGTGCCAGCAGCTTAGCGCTTGGGACAGCCTACGAGCAGTACTTC.

About this clone: The junction departs from germline at one end; a sequencing error may be responsible. The chain carries TRBV19 and TRBJ1-6; 7 bases match TRBD1. The CDR3 runs to 14 residues. Germline V gene lookup returns CDR1 LNHDA and CDR2 SQIVND (reference sequence). CDR3 sequence reads: CASRPTGYSSPLHF. In nucleotides, the CDR3 is TGTGCCAGTAGACCGACAGGGTATAGTTCACCCCTCCACTTT.

The chain has TRBV15 and TRBJ2-5; D may be TRBD2 (6 bases). The germline CDR1 and CDR2 sequences are LNHNV and YYDKDF (reference sequence). V was pared by 0 bases and J by 3 bases, with 11 bases between. The length of the CDR3 is 15 residues. The CDR3 spells CATSRDLGGEETQYF. CDR3 nucleotide sequence: TGTGCCACCAGCAGAGATTTAGGAGGGGAAGAGACCCAGTACTTC.

This chain connects TRBV2 to TRBJ1-5, with 10 bases fitting TRBD1. The germline gives CDR1 SNHLY, CDR2 FYNNEI. With 6 bases clipped from V and 7 bases from J, the junction kept 6 bases outside the gene matches. The CDR3 has 14 amino acids. CDR3 DNA: TGTGCCAGCAGGTTGGACAGGGGGAACCAGCCCCAGCATTTT. Its translation is CASRLDRGNQPQHF. Supplemented by reference TRBV2 and TRBJ1-5, the full variable domain reads EPEVTQTPSHQVTQMGQEVILRCVPISNHLYFYWYRQILGQKVEFLVSFYNNEISEKSEIFDDQFSVERPDGSNFTLKIRSTKLEDSAMYFCASRLDRGNQPQHFGDGTRLSIL.

The chain couples TRBV6-1 to TRBJ1-1; D is uncertain. The CDR3 runs to 13 residues. V was cut by 7 bases and J by 3 bases, with 12 bases left in between. CDR1 MNHNS and CDR2 SASEGT come from the germline V gene. This CDR3 reads CASTQRRDTEAFF. The CDR3 bases are TGTGCCAGCACCCAACGACGGGACACTGAAGCTTTCTTT.

The sample holds a few counts of this clone. This chain uses TRBV9 with TRBJ2-3, with D unclear. The CDR3 extends over 14 amino acids. V lost 1 base to trimming and J lost 4 bases, with 10 bases between them. Per the germline V gene, CDR1 is SGDLS and CDR2 is YYNGEE. CDR3 nucleotide sequence: TGTGCCAGCAGCGTATTACAACGGGCAGATACGCAGTATTTT. This sequence encodes CASSVLQRADTQYF.